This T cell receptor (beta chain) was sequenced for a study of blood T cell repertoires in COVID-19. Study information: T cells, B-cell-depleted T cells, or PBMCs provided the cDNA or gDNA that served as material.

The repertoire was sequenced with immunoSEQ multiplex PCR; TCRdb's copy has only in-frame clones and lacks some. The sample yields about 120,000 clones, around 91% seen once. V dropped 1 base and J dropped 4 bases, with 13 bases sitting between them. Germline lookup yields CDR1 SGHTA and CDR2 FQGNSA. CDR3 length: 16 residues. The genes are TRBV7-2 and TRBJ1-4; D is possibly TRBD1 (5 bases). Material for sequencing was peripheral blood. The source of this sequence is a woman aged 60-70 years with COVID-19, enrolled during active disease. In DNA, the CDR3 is TGTGCCAGCAGCTTAGTACCCGACAGCGTTAATGAAAAACTGTTTTTT. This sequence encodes CASSLVPDSVNEKLFF.